This is a list of T cell receptor beta chains from one sample in a study of cytomegalovirus exposure and HLA in healthy donors. Clones were read by immunoSEQ multiplex PCR, and TCRdb kept only the in-frame ones, dropping some. This table has roughly 130,000 clones, about three quarters appearing once. The sequencing input was PBMCs. The receptors originated from a male donor in good health and CMV-seropositive. Both conserved end residues are part of each CDR3. Each record gives: D gene, clone size, J gene, V gene, CDR3 protein, CDR3 DNA. The D gene is left open where the match is weak. Not all rows give a size; the values are once, few, many and, for expanded clones, a class.

.,.,TRBJ2-1,TRBV19,CASSIVNENNEQFF,TGTGCCAGTAGTATTGTAAACGAGAACAATGAGCAGTTCTTC
TRBD2,.,TRBJ2-2,TRBV6-5,CASSLSGGGTGELFF,TGTGCCAGCAGTCTCAGCGGCGGGGGGACCGGGGAGCTGTTTTTT
TRBD2,.,TRBJ2-1,TRBV7-3,CASSLVLAAEQFF,TGTGCCAGCAGCTTAGTCCTAGCGGCTGAGCAGTTCTTC
.,.,TRBJ2-3,TRBV6-5,CASNPRGGGADTQYF,TGTGCCAGCAACCCGAGGGGAGGTGGGGCAGATACGCAGTATTTT
TRBD1,.,TRBJ1-4,TRBV19,CASSIQQGATNEKLFF,TGTGCCAGTAGTATACAACAGGGGGCAACTAATGAAAAACTGTTTTTT
TRBD1,.,TRBJ2-5,TRBV2,CASRRRTGQETQYF,TGTGCCAGCCGCCGTCGGACAGGGCAGGAGACCCAGTACTTC
.,once,TRBJ1-2,TRBV14,CASSQWQGKNYGYTF,TGTGCCAGCAGCCAATGGCAGGGGAAAAACTATGGCTACACCTTC
TRBD1,.,TRBJ2-2,TRBV6-5,CASSYRGLGGELFF,TGTGCCAGCAGTTACAGGGGGCTGGGCGGGGAGCTGTTTTTT
.,.,TRBJ1-1,TRBV7-2,CASSLGRAYLGAFF,TGTGCCAGCAGCTTGGGCAGGGCCTACCTCGGGGCTTTCTTT
TRBD2,.,TRBJ2-7,TRBV19,CASSPLGTSFQQYF,TGTGCCAGTAGCCCCTTGGGGACTAGCTTTCAGCAGTACTTC
.,.,TRBJ2-2,TRBV28,CASSLIHNTGELFF,TGTGCCAGCAGTTTAATACATAACACCGGGGAGCTGTTTTTT
.,.,TRBJ2-5,TRBV19,CASSIVKGPGTQYF,TGTGCCAGTAGTATAGTTAAGGGGCCAGGGACCCAGTACTTC
TRBD2,.,TRBJ2-7,TRBV6-5,CASRYQGGSSYEQYF,TGTGCCAGCAGATACCAGGGAGGGAGCTCCTACGAGCAGTACTTC
TRBD1,.,TRBJ2-7,TRBV10-3,CAISAPVGQGEPYEQYF,TGTGCCATCAGTGCCCCAGTGGGACAGGGGGAACCCTACGAGCAGTACTTC
TRBD1,.,TRBJ1-6,TRBV18,CASSPLGQGNNSPLHF,TGTGCCAGCTCACCACTGGGACAGGGGAATAATTCACCCCTCCACTTT
.,.,TRBJ1-4,TRBV5-1,CASSERPGGEKLFF,TGCGCCAGCAGCGAAAGACCGGGTGGCGAAAAACTGTTTTTT
.,.,TRBJ1-1,TRBV4-3,CASSQGRQAYTGLNTEAFF,TGCGCCAGCAGCCAAGGTCGACAGGCTTACACGGGCCTGAACACTGAAGCTTTCTTT
TRBD2,.,TRBJ2-2,TRBV18,CASSRSGTSGRSAGELFF,TGTGCCAGCTCGCGTTCCGGGACTAGCGGGAGGAGTGCCGGGGAGCTGTTTTTT
.,once,TRBJ2-7,TRBV6-5,CASSAQVPTYEQYF,TGTGCCAGCAGCGCACAGGTCCCGACCTACGAGCAGTACTTC
.,few,TRBJ2-7,TRBV5-6,CATHSGSHYEQYF,TGTGCCACTCACTCCGGGTCCCACTACGAGCAGTACTTC
TRBD1,few,TRBJ1-2,TRBV7-9,CASSLGQGGYGYTF,TGTGCCAGCAGCTTAGGACAGGGGGGCTATGGCTACACCTTC
TRBD1,.,TRBJ2-7,TRBV9,CASSVGQGAYEQYF,TGTGCCAGCAGCGTAGGACAGGGGGCTTACGAGCAGTACTTC
.,few,TRBJ1-1,TRBV21-1,CASSNGGMNTEAFF,TGTGCCAGCAGCAATGGCGGGATGAACACTGAAGCTTTCTTT
.,.,TRBJ1-3,TRBV7-8,CASSSTGLDTIYF,TGTGCCAGCAGCTCCACAGGTTTAGACACCATATATTTT
TRBD2,.,TRBJ2-5,TRBV5-1,CASSWGLAGETQYF,TGCGCCAGCAGCTGGGGACTAGCGGGAGAGACCCAGTACTTC
TRBD2,.,TRBJ2-7,TRBV7-6,CASSSVLAGVREQYF,TGTGCCAGCAGCTCTGTACTAGCGGGAGTTCGTGAGCAGTACTTC
TRBD1,.,TRBJ2-1,TRBV7-6,CASSLALNRDRNNEQFF,TGTGCCAGCAGCTTAGCGCTGAACCGGGACAGAAACAATGAGCAGTTCTTC
TRBD2,.,TRBJ2-5,TRBV5-1,CASSPGTSGRTVRETQYF,TGCGCCAGCAGTCCCGGGACTAGCGGGAGGACGGTGAGGGAGACCCAGTACTTC
.,.,TRBJ1-4,TRBV6-1,CASSEDRLNEKLFF,TGTGCCAGCAGTGAAGACAGGCTTAATGAAAAACTGTTTTTT
.,.,TRBJ1-2,TRBV28,CASSNRGVPGYTF,TGTGCCAGCAGTAATCGCGGGGTACCTGGCTACACCTTC
.,.,TRBJ2-1,TRBV18,CASHHDSYEQFF,TGTGCCAGCCACCATGACTCGTATGAGCAGTTCTTC
.,.,TRBJ2-2,TRBV13,CASSPGGAGELFF,TGTGCCAGCAGCCCAGGAGGGGCCGGGGAGCTGTTTTTT
TRBD1,.,TRBJ2-3,TRBV5-4,CASSWRTGGNTDTQYF,TGTGCCAGCAGCTGGAGGACAGGGGGTAACACAGATACGCAGTATTTT
.,.,TRBJ2-5,TRBV2,CASSEAGGTQYF,TGTGCCAGCAGTGAAGCGGGGGGGACCCAGTACTTC
TRBD2,.,TRBJ2-7,TRBV7-2,CASSFSGPSSYEQYF,TGTGCCAGCAGTTTTAGCGGGCCAAGCTCCTACGAGCAGTACTTC
.,few,TRBJ2-2,TRBV7-9,CASNSGSRGAGELFF,TGTGCCAGCAATAGCGGCAGCAGGGGGGCCGGGGAGCTGTTTTTT
.,once,TRBJ2-1,TRBV6-5,CASSYSIGGDNEQFF,TGTGCCAGCAGTTACTCGATAGGCGGGGACAATGAGCAGTTCTTC
.,.,TRBJ2-7,TRBV18,CASSPGRQELYEQYF,TGTGCCAGCTCACCAGGTCGACAGGAACTTTACGAGCAGTACTTC
TRBD2,.,TRBJ2-7,TRBV6-6,CASSYETGGYEQYF,TGTGCCAGCAGTTACGAGACGGGAGGCTACGAGCAGTACTTC
TRBD2,.,TRBJ2-1,TRBV7-9,CASSLQGLAGEGSYNEQFF,TGTGCCAGCAGCTTACAGGGGCTAGCGGGAGAAGGGTCCTACAATGAGCAGTTCTTC
.,.,TRBJ2-5,TRBV7-3,CASSLGVRGTTRTQYF,TGTGCCAGCAGCTTAGGGGTACGGGGGACGACCCGGACCCAGTACTTC
TRBD2,.,TRBJ2-1,TRBV7-6,CASSLSWERGLYNEQFF,TGTGCCAGCAGCCTCTCTTGGGAGCGGGGTTTATACAATGAGCAGTTCTTC
.,.,TRBJ2-1,TRBV28,CASWREFTNEQFF,TGTGCCAGCTGGAGGGAGTTTACGAATGAGCAGTTCTTC
TRBD1,.,TRBJ2-7,TRBV4-3,CASSQEVGPGQVAYEQYF,TGCGCCAGCAGCCAAGAAGTGGGTCCGGGACAGGTTGCCTACGAGCAGTACTTC
TRBD1,few,TRBJ2-7,TRBV29-1,CSVEERRTGQYF,TGCAGCGTTGAAGAGCGTAGGACAGGGCAGTACTTC
.,.,TRBJ1-5,TRBV6-6,CASVVNSNQPQHF,TGTGCCAGCGTAGTGAATAGCAATCAGCCCCAGCATTTT
.,.,TRBJ1-2,TRBV30,CAWSVQRFSYGYTF,TGTGCCTGGAGTGTACAGCGGTTTAGCTATGGCTACACCTTC
TRBD2,.,TRBJ2-7,TRBV28,CASRGGTSGRYEQYF,TGTGCCAGCAGGGGGGGGACTAGCGGGAGGTACGAGCAGTACTTC
TRBD1,.,TRBJ1-2,TRBV28,CASSSDRGTFNYGYTF,TGTGCCAGCAGCTCGGACAGGGGAACCTTTAACTATGGCTACACCTTC
TRBD2,.,TRBJ2-3,TRBV7-3,CASSLNGRGDTQYF,TGTGCCAGCAGCTTAAATGGGAGGGGAGATACGCAGTATTTT
TRBD2,.,TRBJ2-7,TRBV15,CATSREGPRLAGDRPYEQYF,TGTGCCACCAGCAGAGAGGGGCCCAGACTAGCGGGAGACCGACCTTACGAGCAGTACTTC
TRBD1,once,TRBJ1-4,TRBV6-6,CASRDRGTHEKLFF,TGTGCCAGCAGGGACAGGGGGACCCATGAAAAACTGTTTTTT
TRBD2,.,TRBJ2-1,TRBV7-9,CASTLQGLAQNNEQFF,TGTGCCAGCACCCTGCAGGGACTAGCTCAAAACAATGAGCAGTTCTTC
TRBD2,few,TRBJ2-7,TRBV5-6,CASSVGTSGYEQYF,TGTGCCAGCAGCGTCGGGACTAGCGGCTACGAGCAGTACTTC
.,.,TRBJ1-1,TRBV5-1,CASSGQLNTEAFF,TGCGCCAGCAGTGGACAGCTGAACACTGAAGCTTTCTTT
TRBD2,few,TRBJ2-1,TRBV9,CASTGGSGGAGAEQFF,TGTGCCAGCACTGGGGGCAGCGGGGGGGCCGGCGCTGAGCAGTTCTTC
TRBD2,.,TRBJ2-1,TRBV29-1,CSVKTSGVYNEQFF,TGCAGCGTTAAGACTAGCGGGGTCTACAATGAGCAGTTCTTC
.,.,TRBJ1-5,TRBV19,CASSIGVQGNNQPQHF,TGTGCCAGTAGTATTGGCGTCCAGGGGAATAATCAGCCCCAGCATTTT